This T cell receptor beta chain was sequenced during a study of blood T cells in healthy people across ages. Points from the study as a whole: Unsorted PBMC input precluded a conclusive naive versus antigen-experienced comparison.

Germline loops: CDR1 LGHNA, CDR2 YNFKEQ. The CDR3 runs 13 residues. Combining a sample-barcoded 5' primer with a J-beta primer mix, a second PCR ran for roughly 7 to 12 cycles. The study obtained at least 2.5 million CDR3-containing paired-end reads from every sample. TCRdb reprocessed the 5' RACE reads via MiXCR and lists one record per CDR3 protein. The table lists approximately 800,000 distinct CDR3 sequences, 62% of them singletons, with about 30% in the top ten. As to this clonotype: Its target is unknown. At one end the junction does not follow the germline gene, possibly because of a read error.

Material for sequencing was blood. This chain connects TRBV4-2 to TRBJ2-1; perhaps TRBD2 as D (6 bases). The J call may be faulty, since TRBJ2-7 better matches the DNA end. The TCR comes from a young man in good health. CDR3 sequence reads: CVSSQGEAYEQYF. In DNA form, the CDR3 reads TGTGTCAGCAGCCAAGGGGAGGCCTACGAGCAGTACTTC.